This TCR beta chain was captured in a study of blood T cells in healthy people across ages. Study-level findings and limits: Naive and antigen-experienced cells could not be conclusively compared, given unsorted PBMCs. For the donors, CMV status was unknown and possibly confounded expanded clonotype changes.

Details on this clonotype: Its antigen remains unidentified.

No fewer than 6.5 million PBMCs went into each sample. Extraction of total RNA produced a minimum of 5.5 micrograms from each sample. The second PCR ran about 7 to 12 cycles with a sample-barcoded 5' primer and J-beta primers. One entry per CDR3 protein results from TCRdb running MiXCR on the 5' RACE reads. Of 650,000 to 700,000 distinct CDR3 sequences listed, less than 40% are singletons. The CDR3 contains 13 residues. Trimming shortened V by 3 bases and J by 0 bases, and 6 bases separated the two germline ends. Germline loops: CDR1 SQVTM, CDR2 ANQGSEA. The sequenced material came from blood. The genes are TRBV29-1 and TRBJ2-1, with unresolved D. The sequence was obtained from an elderly woman in good health. CDR3 bases: TGCAGCGTTGAGAAGAGCTCCTACAATGAGCAGTTCTTC. Its translation is CSVEKSSYNEQFF.